Below, 26 T cell receptor beta chains from the same sample are listed, as sequenced in a study of T cells after yellow fever vaccination. TCRdb analysed the 5' RACE reads with MiXCR anew, one entry per CDR3 protein. Of 500,000 to 650,000 distinct CDR3 sequences in the sample, approximately 16% are singletons; the top ten hold roughly 17%. The starting material was PBMCs, obtained about 5 days after the first yellow fever vaccination. These receptors all stem from a man between 18 and 29 years old who received the YFV17D yellow fever vaccine.

This rearrangement joins TRBV27 to TRBJ2-7, with TRBD1 matching over 7 bases. This CDR3 contains 14 residues. The germline gives CDR1 MNHEY, CDR2 SMNVEV (reference sequence). The V and J ends lost 5 bases and 3 bases, in that order; junction bases with no gene match: 7. CDR3 sequence reads: CASSPAGTDYEQYF. The CDR3 nucleotides are TGTGCCAGCAGTCCAGCCGGGACAGACTACGAGCAGTACTTC.

This clonotype was seen more than once but under ten times. The chain combines TRBV2 with TRBJ1-2; 7 bases agree with TRBD1. CDR3 length equals 12 residues. Germline CDR1 reads SNHLY; CDR2 reads FYNNEI. V lost 11 bases and J lost 7; bases outside the gene matches: 10. Written as DNA, the CDR3 is TGTGCCTGGGTCGGAGGGGGCGCTGGCTACACCTTC. Its protein product is CAWVGGGAGYTF.

This chain links TRBV2 with TRBJ1-5; TRBD1 matches at 7 bases. The CDR3 consists of 15 residues. The trim removed 6 bases at V and 0 bases at J, leaving 5 bases unmatched. The germline V gene has CDR1 SNHLY and CDR2 FYNNEI. The CDR3 bases are TGTGCCAGCAGCCCAGGACAGGTTAGCAATCAGCCCCAGCATTTT. This codes for CASSPGQVSNQPQHF.

This clonotype appeared a few times. The chain is built from TRBV6-2 or TRBV6-3 and TRBJ1-1; 12 bases agree with TRBD1. J gave up 1 base and V 7 bases, and 10 bases lay outside the gene matches. Per germline, CDR1 MNHEY and CDR2 SVGEGT. The CDR3 has 17 residues. The CDR3 region is CASTQHGTGGPNTEAFF. CDR3 DNA sequence: TGTGCCAGCACCCAACACGGGACAGGGGGCCCGAACACTGAAGCTTTCTTT.

V and J are TRBV12-3 or TRBV12-4 and TRBJ2-2; 7 bases agree with TRBD1. CDR3 length: 12 residues. Trimming cost V 10 bases and J 5 bases; bases outside gene matches: 4. DNA for the CDR3: TGTGCCACCCACAGGGGTACCGGGGAGCTGTTTTTT. It encodes CATHRGTGELFF.

This clonotype turned up a few times. This rearrangement joins TRBV4-1 to TRBJ1-5; the D is unclear. V lost 1 base to trimming and J lost 3 bases, with 10 bases between them. The V gene's germline CDR1 is MGHRA and CDR2 YSYEKL. The CDR3 loop spans 15 amino acids. CDR3: CASSQGRQTNQPQHF. The DNA of the CDR3 is TGCGCCAGCAGCCAAGGGCGTCAGACCAATCAGCCCCAGCATTTT.

This clonotype was seen a few times. V is TRBV6-5 and J is TRBJ1-6, with D possibly TRBD1 on 5 matching bases. Germline loops: CDR1 MNHEY, CDR2 SVGAGI. V was pared by 4 bases and J by 10 bases, with 11 bases between. The CDR3 length is 13 residues. CDR3 protein: CASSLGASSPLHF. The CDR3 coding sequence is TGTGCCAGCAGTTTAGGGGCCTCATCACCCCTCCACTTT.

This clonotype was counted only a few times. The chain has TRBV5-6 and TRBJ1-1; D gene ambiguous. CDR1 is SGHDT, CDR2 YYEEEE, per germline. The CDR3 spans 13 residues. Trimming took off 3 bases at V and 2 bases at J, with 8 bases between the two ends. CDR3 in DNA: TGTGCCAGCAGCTCGGTTTTAAACACTGAAGCTTTCTTT. This encodes CASSSVLNTEAFF.

This clonotype has just a few counts. The chain employs TRBV4-2 and TRBJ2-2, with 8 positions matching TRBD2. The length of the CDR3 is 17 residues. Germline V lookup: CDR1 LGHNA, CDR2 YNFKEQ. After removal of 1 base from V and 3 bases from J, the junction contained 7 bases not matched to a gene. Here the CDR3 reads CASSQVFGTRDTGELFF. The CDR3 nucleotides are TGTGCCAGCAGCCAAGTGTTCGGGACTAGGGACACCGGGGAGCTGTTTTTT.

This clonotype was observed a few times. The chain recombines TRBV20-1 with TRBJ2-1, with D perhaps TRBD2 (5 bases). CDR3 length equals 15 residues. Trimming left V 3 bases short and J 8 bases short, with 20 bases between. Germline CDR1 reads DFQATT; CDR2 reads SNEGSKA (reference sequence). CDR3 amino acids: CSASRRVRAFDEQFF. The DNA for the CDR3 is TGCAGTGCTAGTCGGCGGGTTCGGGCTTTCGATGAGCAGTTCTTC.

For the CDR3, the DNA is TGTGCCAGCTCGTCGGCTGACGAGCAGTACTTC. It codes for CASSSADEQYF. The V gene is TRBV6-5, the J gene TRBJ2-7; D is ambiguous. The CDR3 is made up of 11 amino acids. The ends were cut back, 8 bases at V and 5 bases at J, with 10 bases in the middle. Germline assignment: CDR1 MNHEY and CDR2 SVGAGI.

This clonotype was seen a handful of times. The chain couples TRBV7-9 to TRBJ1-4, with 7 bases matching TRBD1. CDR3 length: 16 residues. J lost 2 bases, V lost 5 bases, and 8 bases had no gene match. Germline V gene data show CDR1 as SEHNR and CDR2 as FQNEAQ (reference sequence). The CDR3 DNA follows: TGTGCCAGCAGCGATAAACCGGGACAGACTAATGAAAAACTGTTTTTT. Translating it yields CASSDKPGQTNEKLFF.

Only a few counts were recorded for this clonotype. The rearrangement links TRBV28 to TRBJ2-7; D might be TRBD2 (5 bases). The CDR3 contains 14 residues. The germline CDR1 and CDR2 sequences are MDHEN and SYDVKM. The V and J ends lost 5 bases and 0 bases respectively, with 11 bases between them. The CDR3 DNA sequence: TGTGCCAGCAGTCAAACGGGGAACTCCTACGAGCAGTACGTC. This encodes CASSQTGNSYEQYV.

This clonotype was observed a handful of times. This chain links TRBV12-3 or TRBV12-4 with TRBJ2-1; 7 bases are shared with TRBD1. The CDR3 consists of 15 residues. Trimming removed 6 bases from V and 1 base from J; junction bases left unmatched: 6. The CDR3 DNA follows: TGTGCCAGCAGCCCACAGGGGATATCCTACAATGAGCAGTTCTTC. This sequence encodes CASSPQGISYNEQFF.

This clonotype was detected a few times. The chain couples TRBV5-1 to TRBJ1-4; D is unresolved. CDR3 length equals 15 residues. CDR1 and CDR2 (germline): SGHRS, YFSETQ. Trimming took off 0 bases at V and 5 bases at J, with 11 bases between the two ends. Here the CDR3 reads CASSLVAGPNEKLFF. The CDR3, as DNA: TGCGCCAGCAGCTTGGTGGCAGGCCCCAATGAAAAACTGTTTTTT.

This clonotype turned up a few times. J is TRBJ1-5 and V is TRBV6-1, with TRBD1 as a possible D gene (5 bases). This CDR3 spans 15 amino acids. Germline CDR1 is MNHNS and CDR2 is SASEGT. V was pared by 6 bases and J by 2 bases, with 14 bases between. For the CDR3, the DNA is TGTGCCAGCAGGTCAGCAGGGACGGGCAATCAGCCCCAGCATTTT. Translation: CASRSAGTGNQPQHF.

Worth noting for this clonotype: Sequence at one end of the junction differs from germline and may be a read error. The chain uses TRBV23-1 and TRBJ2-5; D is possibly TRBD1 (5 bases). TRBV23-1 is assigned to the ORF class and has an uncertain function. CDR3 length: 15 residues. The CDR3 loop is CACSQQQGQAETQYF. CDR3 DNA: TGCGCCTGCAGTCAGCAGCAGGGCCAAGCAGAGACCCAGTACTTC.

This sequence joins TRBV27 and TRBJ2-2, with 9 bases lining up with TRBD1. The J segment lost 5 bases and the V segment lost 6 bases, leaving 7 bases of the junction unmatched. This CDR3 spans 15 amino acids. Germline V gene lookup returns CDR1 MNHEY and CDR2 SMNVEV (reference sequence). Here the CDR3 DNA reads TGTGCCAGCAGGATGGGGACAGGGAGGACCGGGGAGCTGTTTTTT. As protein: CASRMGTGRTGELFF.

This sequence joins TRBV4-1 and TRBJ2-3, with a possible D match to TRBD2 (7 bases). CDR1 and CDR2 from the germline V gene are MGHRA and YSYEKL. This CDR3 has 16 residues. Trimming removed 1 base from V and 3 bases from J, with 14 bases in between. The CDR3 is CASSQAIRGGTDTQYF. CDR3 nucleotide sequence: TGCGCCAGCAGCCAAGCGATAAGGGGGGGGACAGATACGCAGTATTTT.

This clonotype was picked up a small number of times. V gene TRBV12-3 or TRBV12-4 combines with J gene TRBJ1-1; TRBD1 might be the D (6 bases). V lost 4 bases to trimming and J lost 13 bases, with 19 bases between them. The CDR3 length is 13 residues. The CDR3 nucleotides are TGTGCCAGCAGTTCTCGTCCCACTAGGACAGTTTTCTTT. It is translated as CASSSRPTRTVFF.

This clonotype turned up a few times. V is TRBV6-2 or TRBV6-3 and J is TRBJ2-4, with D possibly being TRBD1 or TRBD2 (5 bases each). Per the germline V gene, CDR1 is MNHEY and CDR2 is SVGEGT. Deletions cut 6 bases from V and 1 base from J, with 13 bases between. There are 15 residues in the CDR3. The CDR3: CASRPQGEAKNIQYF. CDR3 bases: TGTGCCAGCAGACCTCAGGGAGAGGCCAAAAACATTCAGTACTTC.

This clonotype occurred a few times. The V call is TRBV12-3 or TRBV12-4, the J call TRBJ2-6, with 8 positions matching TRBD1. The length of the CDR3 is 22 residues. J was trimmed by 1 base and V by 2 bases; bases with no gene match: 19. CDR3 amino acids: CASSLMSIFGTGTWSGANVLTF. Here the CDR3 DNA reads TGTGCCAGCAGTTTAATGTCTATCTTTGGGACAGGTACATGGTCTGGGGCCAACGTCCTGACTTTC.

This clonotype showed up just a few times. This chain links TRBV4-3 with TRBJ2-5; TRBD2 agrees at 7 bases. The CDR3 covers 19 residues. Germline V gene data show CDR1 as LGHNA and CDR2 as YSLEER. V gave up 0 bases and J gave up 4 bases; unmatched junction bases: 17. In DNA form, the CDR3 reads TGCGCCAGCAGCCAAGACAAGGCTAGCGGTATTCTTCCGTCAGAGACCCAGTACTTC. Encoded protein: CASSQDKASGILPSETQYF.

This chain's CDR3 is CASSQDPTPYGYTF. In DNA, the CDR3 is TGCGCCAGCAGCCAAGATCCGACACCCTATGGCTACACCTTC. V is TRBV4-1 and J is TRBJ1-2; no firm D call. Germline CDR1 MGHRA, CDR2 YSYEKL. V lost 0 bases and J lost 4, with 9 bases in between. The CDR3 length is 14 residues.

The genes are TRBV4-2 and TRBJ2-3; the D gene is possibly TRBD2 (5 bases). This CDR3 contains 18 residues. In germline, CDR1 is LGHNA, CDR2 YNFKEQ. V was trimmed by 4 bases and J by 4 bases, leaving 24 bases between them. CDR3 sequence (DNA): TGTGCCAGCAGCCCTCGGAAGAGGGCCGAACTCCAGCCAGATACGCAGTATTTT. Protein product: CASSPRKRAELQPDTQYF.

A few counts support this clonotype. The chain couples TRBV4-1 to TRBJ2-3; D gene ambiguous. The CDR3 loop spans 14 amino acids. Germline loops: CDR1 MGHRA, CDR2 YSYEKL. Trimming removed 3 bases from V and 3 bases from J, with 10 bases in between. The CDR3 reads CASSHEVPTDTQYF. The DNA of the CDR3 is TGCGCCAGCAGCCATGAGGTACCGACAGATACGCAGTATTTT.